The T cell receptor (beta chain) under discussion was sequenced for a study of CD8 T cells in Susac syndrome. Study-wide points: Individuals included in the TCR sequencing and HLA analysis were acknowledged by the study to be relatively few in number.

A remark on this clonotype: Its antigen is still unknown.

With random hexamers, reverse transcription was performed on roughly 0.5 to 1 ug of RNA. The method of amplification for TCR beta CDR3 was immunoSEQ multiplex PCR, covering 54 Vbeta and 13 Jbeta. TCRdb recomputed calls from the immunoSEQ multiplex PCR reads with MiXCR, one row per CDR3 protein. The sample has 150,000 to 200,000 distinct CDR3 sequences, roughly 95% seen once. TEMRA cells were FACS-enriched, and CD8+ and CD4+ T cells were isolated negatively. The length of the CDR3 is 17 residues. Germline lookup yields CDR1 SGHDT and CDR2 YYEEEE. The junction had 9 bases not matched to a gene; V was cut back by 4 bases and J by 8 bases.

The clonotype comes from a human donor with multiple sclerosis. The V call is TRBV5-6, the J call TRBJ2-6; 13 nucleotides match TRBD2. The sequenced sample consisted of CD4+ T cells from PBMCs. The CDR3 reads CASSPGLAGPTTNVLTF. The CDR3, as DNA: TGTGCCAGCAGCCCGGGACTAGCGGGACCCACGACCAACGTCCTGACTTTC.